A single sample is the source of the 4 T cell receptor beta chains below, sequenced in a study of technical replicates of blood from several donors. Repertoires were generated with immunoSEQ multiplex PCR, while TCRdb's copy carries only in-frame clones and drops some. The data contain approximately 13,000 clones, around four fifths of them singletons. The sample comprised PBMCs. These receptor sequences come from a human donor in good health.

The chain joins TRBV10-3 to TRBJ2-2, with 10 nucleotides matching TRBD2. Germline V gives CDR1 ENHRY, CDR2 SYGVKD. The CDR3 covers 16 residues. V was clipped by 5 bases and J by 7 bases; unmatched bases: 10. CDR3 coding DNA: TGTGCCATCAGTAAAGCGGGAGGGCCGGGGTTCGGGGAGCTGTTTTTT. The encoded protein is CAISKAGGPGFGELFF.

The chain's CDR3 is CASRSIYNEQFF. CDR3 DNA: TGTGCCAGCAGATCAATTTACAATGAGCAGTTCTTC. The chain recombines TRBV6-5 with TRBJ2-1; D unresolved. Germline V lookup: CDR1 MNHEY, CDR2 SVGAGI. This CDR3 region has 12 residues. V lost 6 bases to trimming and J lost 4 bases, with 7 bases between them.

The V call is TRBV15, the J call TRBJ2-6; D not resolved. The CDR3 is 17 residues long. V gave up 0 bases and J gave up 0 bases, with 9 bases separating them. From germline, CDR1 is LNHNV and CDR2 YYDKDF (reference sequence). CDR3 in DNA: TGTGCCACCAGCAGAGACATCAGGCGCTCTGGGGCCAACGTCCTGACTTTC. It specifies CATSRDIRRSGANVLTF.

The rearrangement links TRBV6-4 to TRBJ2-1; tentatively, D is TRBD2 (5 bases). This CDR3 is built from 13 residues. Germline V gives CDR1 MRHNA, CDR2 SNTAGT. Trimming removed 3 bases from V and 8 bases from J, with 11 bases in between. The CDR3 protein is CASSDDHGDEQFF. CDR3 DNA sequence: TGTGCCAGCAGTGATGACCACGGGGATGAGCAGTTCTTC.